The clone carrying this T cell receptor (beta chain) occurred a few times. The antigen is undetermined. The sample belongs to a study of CD8+ T cells in alopecia areata. On the study more broadly: Patients received oral tofacitinib, 5 to 10 mg twice daily, for moderate-to-severe alopecia areata.

V was clipped by 6 bases and J by 3 bases; unmatched bases: 9. CDR3 length: 15 residues. Germline CDR1 and CDR2: SQVTM and ANQGSEA. Noted treatment: oral pan-JAK inhibitor, 5-10 mg twice daily. Peripheral blood, together with lesional scalp punch biopsies, was collected from alopecia areata patients. Study outcomes and limitations: Among the cells sequenced in scalp samples are also the resident alphabeta T cells of normal skin.

RNA was extracted and reverse transcribed into cDNA as the sequencing template. The method was immunoSEQ multiplex PCR; TCRdb's version includes in-frame clones alone and lacks a portion of them. In the table there are 150,000 to 200,000 clones, 60% of which are singletons. The chain combines TRBV29-1 with TRBJ2-1; 9 bases line up with TRBD2. The TCR originated in a human donor with alopecia areata. The sequenced sample was CD4+ T cells sorted from blood, obtained at week 24, from a patient treated with tofacitinib. The CDR3 sequence: CSVPRASGVYNEQFF. Written as DNA, the CDR3 is TGCAGCGTCCCCCGGGCTAGCGGGGTCTACAATGAGCAGTTCTTC.